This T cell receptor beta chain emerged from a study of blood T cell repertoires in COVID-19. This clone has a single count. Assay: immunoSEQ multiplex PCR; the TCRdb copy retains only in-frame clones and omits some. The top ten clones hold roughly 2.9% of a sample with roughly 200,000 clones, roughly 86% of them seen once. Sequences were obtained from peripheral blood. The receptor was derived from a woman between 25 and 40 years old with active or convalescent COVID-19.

This chain's CDR3 is CASSDQSGGLVQETQYF. The DNA of the CDR3 is TGTGCCAGCAGCGACCAATCAGGGGGCCTTGTTCAAGAGACCCAGTACTTC. The genes are TRBV7-6 and TRBJ2-5; 8 nucleotides line up with TRBD1. In germline, CDR1 is SGHVS, CDR2 FNYEAQ. Trimming removed 5 bases from V and 2 bases from J; junction bases left unmatched: 13. The CDR3 is made up of 17 amino acids.